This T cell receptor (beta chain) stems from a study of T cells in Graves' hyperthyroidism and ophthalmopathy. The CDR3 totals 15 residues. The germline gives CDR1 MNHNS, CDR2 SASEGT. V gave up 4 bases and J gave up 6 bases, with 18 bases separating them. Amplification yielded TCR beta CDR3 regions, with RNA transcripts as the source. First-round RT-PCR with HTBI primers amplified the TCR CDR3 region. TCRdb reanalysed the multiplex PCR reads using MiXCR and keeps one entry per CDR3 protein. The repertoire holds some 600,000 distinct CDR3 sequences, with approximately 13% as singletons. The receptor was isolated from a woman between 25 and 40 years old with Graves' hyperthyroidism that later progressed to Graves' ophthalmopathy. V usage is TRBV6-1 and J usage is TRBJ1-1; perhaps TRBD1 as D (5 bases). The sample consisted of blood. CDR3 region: CASSGPGELRAEAFF. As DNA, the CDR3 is TGTGCCAGCAGTGGCCCGGGGGAGCTGAGGGCTGAAGCTTTCTTT.